One and the same sample provided the 29 T cell receptor beta chains below, sequenced in a study of regulatory T cells in long-lasting Graves disease. As for time point: newly diagnosed GD, antithyroid drugs for less than 3 months. Extracted PBMC RNA gave rise to the TCR library. Assembly of TCR beta libraries relied on iRepertoire HTBI primers together with Arm-PCR of CDR3 regions. TCRdb itself ran the multiplex PCR reads through MiXCR, one entry per CDR3 protein. The repertoire includes roughly 430,000 distinct CDR3 sequences, 16% of them detected once, and around 10% sits in the top ten. The same sample was also studied in work on T cells in Graves' hyperthyroidism and ophthalmopathy.

The sample consisted of peripheral blood mononuclear cells (PBMCs), taken at new diagnosis, from a patient treated with antithyroid drugs. All receptors derive from a woman between 25 and 40 years old with Graves disease.

V gene TRBV6-9 combines with J gene TRBJ2-1; 7 bases are shared with TRBD1. Germline-derived CDR1 and CDR2 are MNHGY and SVAAGI. V lost 3 bases to trimming and J lost 0 bases; unmatched junction nucleotides: 5. The CDR3 sequence is 16 residues long. CDR3 amino acids: CASSYGTASSYNEQFF. The DNA for the CDR3 is TGTGCCAGCAGTTACGGGACAGCAAGCTCCTACAATGAGCAGTTCTTC.

The rearrangement joins TRBV4-3 to TRBJ1-1; D unclear. This CDR3 spans 14 amino acids. Between the trimmed V and J ends, which lost 5 bases and 0 bases, there was a span of 10 bases. Looked up from germline, CDR1 is LGHNA and CDR2 is YSLEER. The CDR3 region is CASSRFPMNTEAFF. CDR3 coding DNA: TGCGCCAGCAGCAGATTCCCTATGAACACTGAAGCTTTCTTT.

In its sample, this clonotype was seen many times. This chain joins TRBV2 and TRBJ2-1; possible D gene TRBD2, 5 bases. This CDR3 has 13 amino acids. V shed 3 bases and J shed 8 bases, with 11 bases lying between them. Germline CDR1 SNHLY, CDR2 FYNNEI. The chain's CDR3 is CASSESSFDEQFF. The CDR3 DNA is TGTGCCAGCAGTGAGTCTAGCTTTGATGAGCAGTTCTTC.

V gene TRBV14 combines with J gene TRBJ1-6; perhaps TRBD1 as D (6 bases). The V end lost 4 bases, the J end lost 7 bases, and 11 bases lay between the germline ends. The CDR3 has 14 residues. The V gene's germline CDR1 is SGHDN and CDR2 FVKESK. This chain's CDR3 is CASSRWTENSPLHF. CDR3 DNA sequence: TGTGCCAGCAGCCGGTGGACAGAGAATTCACCCCTCCACTTT. The full variable domain, with the rest looked up from reference TRBV14 and TRBJ1-6, is EAGVTQFPSHSVIEKGQTVTLRCDPISGHDNLYWYRRVMGKEIKFLLHFVKESKQDESGMPNNRFLAERTGGTYSTLKVQPAELEDSGVYFCASSRWTENSPLHFGNGTRLTVT.

This clonotype was found many times. V gene TRBV20-1 combines with J gene TRBJ1-1, with D perhaps matching TRBD1 (5 bases). The germline V gene encodes CDR1 DFQATT and CDR2 SNEGSKA (reference sequence). Trimming shortened V by 6 bases and J by 0 bases, and 14 bases separated the two germline ends. This CDR3 comprises 14 residues. The CDR3 bases are TGCAGTGCGAAAAAAGGGGCGATGAACACTGAAGCTTTCTTT. The encoded protein is CSAKKGAMNTEAFF.

The chain joins TRBV24-1 to TRBJ1-2, with D possibly being TRBD1 (5 bases). The CDR3 spans 13 residues. Germline V gives CDR1 KGHDR, CDR2 SFDVKD. With 2 bases removed from V and 4 bases from J, the gap between germline ends came to 7 bases. CDR3 region: CATSDSDTYGYTF. The CDR3 nucleotides read TGTGCCACCAGTGATTCGGACACCTATGGCTACACCTTC.

This clonotype was counted a few times. The gene calls are TRBV20-1 and TRBJ2-7; D remains unclear. V was cut by 0 bases and J by 2 bases, with 20 bases left in between. Germline CDR1 is DFQATT and CDR2 is SNEGSKA (reference sequence). The CDR3 is made up of 17 amino acids. Here the CDR3 DNA reads TGCAGTGCTAGAGATGGTACGGGCGTCCTAAACCCCTACGAGCAGTACTTC. Translation gives CSARDGTGVLNPYEQYF.

This clonotype was observed a few times. This chain joins TRBV10-1 and TRBJ2-3; D might be TRBD2 (6 bases). The ends were cut back, 3 bases at V and 0 bases at J, with 13 bases in the middle. Germline V gives CDR1 WNHNN, CDR2 SYGVQD (reference sequence). The length of the CDR3 is 16 residues. The CDR3 protein is CASSDRLVLSTDTQYF. DNA of the CDR3: TGCGCCAGCAGTGACCGACTAGTCTTGAGCACAGATACGCAGTATTTT.

As concerns this clonotype: Being one base from a much bigger clone, this may be a read error. The J gene is TRBJ2-2, the V gene TRBV18; 7 bases match TRBD1. V trimming: 8 bases; J trimming: 6 bases; junction bases outside the gene matches: 15. Germline V CDR1 and CDR2: KGHSH, LQKENI. The CDR3 runs to 16 residues. As DNA, the CDR3 is TGTGCCAGCCCACTCAACCGGGACAGACTTCCCGGGGAGCTGTTTTTT. Its protein is CASPLNRDRLPGELFF.

This rearrangement joins TRBV7-3 to TRBJ2-3; TRBD2 agrees at 7 bases. The germline CDR1 and CDR2 sequences are SGHTA and FQGTGA. The V segment lost 1 base and the J segment 13 bases; nucleotides outside the gene matches: 5. The CDR3 length is 12 residues. The DNA for the CDR3 is TGTGCCAGCAGCTTAAACTTCGGACTAGAGTATTTT. This codes for CASSLNFGLEYF.

This clonotype was detected many times. This chain connects TRBV6-1 to TRBJ2-2, with D perhaps assigned TRBD1 or TRBD2 (6 bases each). The CDR3 extends over 16 amino acids. V lost 6 bases and J 0 bases, leaving 14 bases between the germline ends. Germline assignment: CDR1 MNHNS and CDR2 SASEGT. CDR3 amino acids: CASRSAGDSNTGELFF. The CDR3 DNA is TGTGCCAGCAGATCAGCAGGGGACTCGAACACCGGGGAGCTGTTTTTT.

This clonotype was found a few times. The V and J genes are TRBV19 and TRBJ1-1, with D hard to call. V dropped 9 bases and J dropped 4 bases, with 12 bases sitting between them. CDR1 is LNHDA, CDR2 SQIVND, per germline (reference sequence). This CDR3 has 12 residues. The CDR3 spells CASRDLVTEAFF. The CDR3, as DNA: TGTGCCAGCCGTGACTTGGTCACTGAAGCTTTCTTT.

This clonotype was seen ten or more times. The gene calls are TRBV5-1 and TRBJ2-6; D unclear. The CDR3 has 16 residues. Germline V gene sequence: CDR1 SGHRS, CDR2 YFSETQ. V was trimmed by 0 bases and J by 0 bases, leaving 7 bases between them. CDR3 protein: CASSLAVSSGANVLTF. CDR3 bases: TGCGCCAGCAGCTTGGCAGTTAGCTCTGGGGCCAACGTCCTGACTTTC.

In the case of this clonotype: A much larger clone lies a single base off, so this may be a read error. The V call is TRBV29-1, the J call TRBJ2-7, with D perhaps matching TRBD1 or TRBD2 (6 bases each). CDR3 length equals 13 residues. Germline lookup yields CDR1 SQVTM and CDR2 ANQGSEA. The V gene lost 6 bases and the J gene lost 5 bases, with 17 bases spanning the gap. The DNA for the CDR3 is TGCAGCGTGGCGGACAGCCCGGGAGACGAGCAGTACTTC. This codes for CSVADSPGDEQYF.

Regarding this clonotype: The junction shows a germline mismatch at one end, possibly a read error. V gene TRBV5-5 combines with J gene TRBJ2-7; 9 nucleotides line up with TRBD2. The CDR3 consists of 14 residues. Germline CDR1 is SGHKS and CDR2 is YYEKEE (reference sequence). The DNA of the CDR3 is TGCGCCAGCACGATAGCGGGAGCAGCCTACGAGCGGTACTTC. Protein: CASTIAGAAYERYF.

The chain recombines TRBV4-1 with TRBJ2-7, with 10 bases identical to TRBD2. The CDR3 loop spans 18 amino acids. Germline V gene lookup returns CDR1 MGHRA and CDR2 YSYEKL. The J segment lost 3 bases and the V segment lost 1 base, leaving 12 bases of the junction unmatched. CDR3 residues: CASSQVERTSGAGYEQYF. The DNA for the CDR3 is TGCGCCAGCAGCCAAGTAGAACGGACTAGCGGTGCCGGCTACGAGCAGTACTTC.

This clonotype was counted a few times. At one end, the junction sequence differs from germline, possibly due to a read error. The chain joins TRBV3-1 to TRBJ1-1, with 7 bases identical to TRBD1. Germline V gene sequence: CDR1 LGHDT, CDR2 YNNKEL (reference sequence). CDR3 size: 15 residues. CDR3 in DNA: TGTGCCAGCAGCCAAGATATCCAGGGGGACACTGAAGCTTCCTTT. Translating it yields CASSQDIQGDTEASF.

This clonotype was detected many times. This may be a read error, as it is one base from a much larger clone. This chain uses TRBV2 with TRBJ2-7; D remains unclear. V was pared by 2 bases and J by 3 bases, with 2 bases between. The CDR3 is made up of 11 amino acids. Germline V lookup: CDR1 SNHLY, CDR2 FYNNEI. The CDR3 nucleotides are TGTGCCAGCAGTGAAAACTACGAGCAGTACTTC. Its translation is CASSENYEQYF.

CDR3: CSAAPAAPMGRRGFF. The CDR3 DNA reads as TGCAGTGCCGCGCCGGCTGCCCCGATGGGACGAAGGGGTTTCTTC. This chain links TRBV20-1 with TRBJ2-1; either TRBD1 or TRBD2 may fit D (5 bases each). Trimming cost V 6 bases and J 16 bases, with 31 bases left between them. Germline loops: CDR1 DFQATT, CDR2 SNEGSKA (reference sequence). The CDR3 is 15 amino acids.

At least ten counts were recorded for this clonotype. The chain joins TRBV2 to TRBJ2-3, with 14 positions matching TRBD2. The ends lost 3 bases at V and 5 bases at J; junction bases unmatched: 4. The CDR3 covers 16 residues. Looked up from germline, CDR1 is SNHLY and CDR2 is FYNNEI. The CDR3 DNA follows: TGTGCCAGCAGTGATGGGGGGACTAGCGGGAGAGATACGCAGTATTTT. This codes for CASSDGGTSGRDTQYF.

In this sample, this clonotype turned up a few times. This clone may be a read error of a much larger clone one base away. The J gene is TRBJ1-1, the V gene TRBV2, with 9 bases lining up with TRBD1. The CDR3 consists of 16 residues. V shed 6 bases and J 3 bases; nucleotides not matched to a gene: 11. Per germline, CDR1 SNHLY and CDR2 FYNNEI. The CDR3 DNA follows: TGTGCCAGCAGAGGGACAGGGAATCTAGTGGACACTGAAGCTTTCTTT. It yields the protein CASRGTGNLVDTEAFF.

This clonotype was detected ten times or more. V and J are TRBV20-1 and TRBJ2-5, with 8 bases lining up with TRBD2. V was pared by 6 bases and J by 5 bases, with 11 bases of the junction left unmatched. Looked up from germline, CDR1 is DFQATT and CDR2 is SNEGSKA (reference sequence). The CDR3 extends over 14 amino acids. CDR3 amino acids: CSALNAGGGETQYF. In DNA form, the CDR3 reads TGCAGTGCGCTAAACGCGGGAGGAGGGGAGACCCAGTACTTC.

The rearrangement uses TRBV5-1 and TRBJ2-7, with a possible D match to TRBD2 (5 bases). V was clipped by 0 bases and J by 1 base, with 8 bases between them. This CDR3 region has 14 residues. Germline values: CDR1 SGHRS, CDR2 YFSETQ. CDR3 residues: CASSLDGISYEQYF. Written as DNA, the CDR3 is TGCGCCAGCAGCTTGGACGGGATTTCCTACGAGCAGTACTTC.

This clonotype was seen only a few times. V gene TRBV20-1 combines with J gene TRBJ2-7, with TRBD2 identical over 13 bases. The CDR3 is 16 residues long. Losses at the gene ends were 0 bases for V and 2 bases for J; bases not matched to a gene: 4. Germline CDR1 is DFQATT and CDR2 is SNEGSKA (reference sequence). The chain's CDR3 is CSAREAGTSGAYEQYF. In nucleotides, the CDR3 is TGCAGTGCTAGAGAGGCCGGGACTAGCGGGGCCTACGAGCAGTACTTC.

This clonotype was seen a handful of times. The V call is TRBV7-8, the J call TRBJ1-4; D remains unclear. Germline V gene data show CDR1 as SGHVS and CDR2 as FQNEAQ. Trimming removed 1 base at V and 7 bases at J, with 4 bases between. CDR3 length: 12 residues. The CDR3 DNA reads TGTGCCAGCAGCTTAGGTCCTGAAAAACTGTTTTTT. This codes for CASSLGPEKLFF.

V usage is TRBV4-1 and J usage is TRBJ2-2, with D tentatively TRBD1 (5 bases). The CDR3 is 16 residues long. Germline CDR1 MGHRA, CDR2 YSYEKL. Between the trimmed V and J ends, which lost 1 base and 3 bases, there was a span of 12 bases. CDR3 DNA sequence: TGCGCCAGCAGCCAAGTCCTCAGGGCGGACACCGGGGAGCTGTTTTTT. Protein product: CASSQVLRADTGELFF.

This clonotype has only a few counts. A far larger clone is one nucleotide away, so this likely arose from a read error. The chain employs TRBV3-1 and TRBJ1-1; D is unclear. V lost 6 bases and J 1 base, leaving 24 bases between the germline ends. The CDR3 runs 18 residues. CDR1 is LGHDT and CDR2 is YNNKEL in the germline V gene (reference sequence). Here the CDR3 reads CASSLLPMADRTNTEAFF. The DNA of the CDR3 is TGTGCCAGCAGTTTGTTACCTATGGCAGATAGGACGAACACTGAAGCTTTCTTT.

Many counts were recorded for this clonotype. The chain employs TRBV3-1 and TRBJ2-1; 12 positions match TRBD1. This CDR3 has 15 amino acids. Germline CDR1 LGHDT, CDR2 YNNKEL (reference sequence). V shed 4 bases and J 8 bases; nucleotides not matched to a gene: 6. CDR3 nucleotides: TGTGCCAGCAGCCCACGGGACAGGGGGCCCTATGAGCAGTTCTTC. Translated, it gives CASSPRDRGPYEQFF.

About this clonotype itself: This CDR3 fails to terminate in the conserved phenylalanine or tryptophan, so it likely reflects a read error. This chain joins TRBV5-1 and TRBJ2-5; 7 bases are a match to TRBD1. This CDR3 contains 15 residues. The V gene's germline CDR1 is SGHRS and CDR2 YFSETQ. The V gene end was trimmed by 6 bases and the J gene end by 1 base; junction bases not matched to a gene: 9. The CDR3 bases are TGCGCCAGCACCACAGGGGTTAACCGCCAAGAGACCCAGTACCTC. Encoded protein: CASTTGVNRQETQYL.